In this sample, the clone carrying this TCR beta chain turned up a few times. Its antigen is as yet unknown. Combining a sample-barcoded 5' primer with a J-beta primer mix, a second PCR ran for about 6 to 12 cycles. From each sample, at least 2.5 million paired-end reads containing CDR3 were obtained. TCRdb ran MiXCR on the 5' RACE reads and lists one entry per CDR3 protein. The profile shows 1.5 million to 2 million distinct CDR3 sequences, roughly 28% of them singletons. This sample was taken from a study of blood T cells in healthy people across ages. Findings of the study overall: Per-million-T-cell TCR beta diversity fell roughly linearly with age. A strong correlation was seen between TCR beta diversity and naive T cell percentage.

The clonotype was recovered from a woman younger than 45 in good health. What was sequenced was blood.

CDR3 DNA: TGTGCCAGCAGCTTACGGACAGCCTACAATGAGCAGTTCTTC. This gives the protein CASSLRTAYNEQFF. This sequence joins TRBV7-2 and TRBJ2-1; possibly TRBD1 for D (6 bases). The CDR3 totals 14 residues. Germline V gene sequence: CDR1 SGHTA, CDR2 FQGNSA. Trimming took off 2 bases at V and 2 bases at J, with 7 bases between the two ends.